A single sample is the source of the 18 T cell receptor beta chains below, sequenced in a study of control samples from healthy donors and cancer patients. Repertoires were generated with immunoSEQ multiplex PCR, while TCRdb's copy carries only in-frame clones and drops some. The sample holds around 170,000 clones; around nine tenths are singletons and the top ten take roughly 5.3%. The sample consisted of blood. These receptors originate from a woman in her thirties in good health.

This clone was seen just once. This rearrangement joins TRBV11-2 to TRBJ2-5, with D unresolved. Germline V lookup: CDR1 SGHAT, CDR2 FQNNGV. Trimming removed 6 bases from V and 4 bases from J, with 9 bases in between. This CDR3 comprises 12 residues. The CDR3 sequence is CASSRLTETQYF. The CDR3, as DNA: TGTGCCAGCAGTCGATTGACAGAGACCCAGTACTTC.

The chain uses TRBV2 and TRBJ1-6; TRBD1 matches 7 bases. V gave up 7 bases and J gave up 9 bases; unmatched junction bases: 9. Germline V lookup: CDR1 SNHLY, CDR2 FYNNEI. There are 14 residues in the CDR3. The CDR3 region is CASTTGEGVSPLHF. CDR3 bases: TGTGCCAGCACCACAGGGGAAGGAGTTTCACCCCTCCACTTT.

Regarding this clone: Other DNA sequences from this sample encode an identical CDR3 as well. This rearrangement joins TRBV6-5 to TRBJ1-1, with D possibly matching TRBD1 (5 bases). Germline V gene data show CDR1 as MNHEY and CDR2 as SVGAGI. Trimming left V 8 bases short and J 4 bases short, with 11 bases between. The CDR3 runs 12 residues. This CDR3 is CASLQGATEAFF. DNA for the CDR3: TGTGCCAGCCTACAAGGGGCCACTGAAGCTTTCTTT.

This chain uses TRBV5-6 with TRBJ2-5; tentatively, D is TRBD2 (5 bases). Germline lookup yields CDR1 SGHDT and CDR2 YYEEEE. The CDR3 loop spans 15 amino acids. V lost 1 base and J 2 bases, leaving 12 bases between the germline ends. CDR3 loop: CASSLLGITQETQYF. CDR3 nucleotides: TGTGCCAGCAGCTTGCTCGGGATCACGCAAGAGACCCAGTACTTC.

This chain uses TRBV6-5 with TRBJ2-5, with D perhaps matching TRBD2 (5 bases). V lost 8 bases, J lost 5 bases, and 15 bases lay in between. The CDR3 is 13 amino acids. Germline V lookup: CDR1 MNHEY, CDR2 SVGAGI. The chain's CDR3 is CASDRTPGETQYF. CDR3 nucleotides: TGTGCCAGCGATAGGACGCCGGGGGAGACCCAGTACTTC.

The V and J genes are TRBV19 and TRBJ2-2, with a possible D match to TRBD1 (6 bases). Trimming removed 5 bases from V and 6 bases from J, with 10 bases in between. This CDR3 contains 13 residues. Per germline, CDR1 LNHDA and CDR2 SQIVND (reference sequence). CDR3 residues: CASSHSGAGELFF. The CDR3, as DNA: TGTGCCAGTAGTCACTCAGGGGCCGGGGAGCTGTTTTTT.

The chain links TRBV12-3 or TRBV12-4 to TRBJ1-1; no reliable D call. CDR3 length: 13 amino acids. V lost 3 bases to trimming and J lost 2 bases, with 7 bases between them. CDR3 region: CASSFRVNTEAFF. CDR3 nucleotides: TGTGCCAGCAGTTTCAGAGTCAACACTGAAGCTTTCTTT.

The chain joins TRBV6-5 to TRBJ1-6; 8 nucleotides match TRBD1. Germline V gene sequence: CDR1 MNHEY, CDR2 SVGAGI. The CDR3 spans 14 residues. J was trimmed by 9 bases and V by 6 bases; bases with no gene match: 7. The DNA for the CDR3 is TGTGCCAGCAGCCGGACAGGGATGAGTTCACCCCTCCACTTT. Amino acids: CASSRTGMSSPLHF.

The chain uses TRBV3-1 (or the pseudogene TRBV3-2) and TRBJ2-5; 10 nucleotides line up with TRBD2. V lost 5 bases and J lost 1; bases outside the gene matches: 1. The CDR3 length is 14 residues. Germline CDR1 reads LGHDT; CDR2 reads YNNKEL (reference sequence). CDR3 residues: CASSWTSGQETQYF. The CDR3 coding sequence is TGTGCCAGCAGCTGGACTAGCGGCCAAGAGACCCAGTACTTC.

The CDR3 bases are TGTGCCAGCAGTTCCCGGGACACGTACTACGGGCAGTACGTC. Translating gives CASSSRDTYYGQYV. This chain connects TRBV2 to TRBJ2-7; TRBD1 is a possible D gene (6 bases). The CDR3 is made up of 14 amino acids. CDR1 SNHLY and CDR2 FYNNEI come from the germline V gene.

CDR3 sequence reads: CASSDKNRAAETQYF. CDR3 coding DNA: TGTGCCAGCAGTGATAAAAACAGGGCTGCGGAGACCCAGTACTTC. The V and J genes are TRBV25-1 and TRBJ2-5, with a possible D match to TRBD1 (6 bases). Per germline, CDR1 MGHDK and CDR2 SYGVNS. The CDR3 contains 15 residues. V lost 3 bases and J lost 5, with 16 bases in between.

The CDR3 coding sequence is TGTGCCAGCCGATTTACTAGCGGGAGGGCCTCAGATACGCAGTATTTT. As protein: CASRFTSGRASDTQYF. This chain joins TRBV28 and TRBJ2-3; 13 positions agree with TRBD2. CDR3 length: 16 residues. V was pared by 8 bases and J by 4 bases, with 9 bases of the junction left unmatched. Germline V lookup: CDR1 MDHEN, CDR2 SYDVKM.

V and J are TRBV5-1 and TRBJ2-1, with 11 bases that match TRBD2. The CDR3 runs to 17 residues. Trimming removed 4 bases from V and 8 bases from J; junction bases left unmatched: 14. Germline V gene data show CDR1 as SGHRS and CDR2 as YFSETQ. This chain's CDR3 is CASSPRLAGINKDEQFF. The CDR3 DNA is TGCGCCAGCAGCCCCCGACTAGCGGGGATTAATAAGGATGAGCAGTTCTTC.

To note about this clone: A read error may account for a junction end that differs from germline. DNA for the CDR3: TGTGCTAGCAGCCACTGGGGGACAGGGGGCCAAGAGCAGTACTTC. Protein sequence: CASSHWGTGGQEQYF. The rearrangement links TRBV7-7 to TRBJ2-7, with 12 nucleotides matching TRBD1. CDR3 length equals 15 residues. Germline assignment: CDR1 SSHAT and CDR2 FNYEAQ (reference sequence).

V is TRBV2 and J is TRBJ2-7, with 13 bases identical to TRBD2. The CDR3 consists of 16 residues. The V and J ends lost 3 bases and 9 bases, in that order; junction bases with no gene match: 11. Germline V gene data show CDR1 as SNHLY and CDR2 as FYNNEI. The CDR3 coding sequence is TGTGCCAGCAGTGAGAGGCGGACTAGCGGGAGAGGTGGGCAGTACTTC. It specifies CASSERRTSGRGGQYF.

CDR3 DNA sequence: TGTGCCAGCAGCTTCGGGGAGCTGAATTCACCCCTCCACTTT. Translation gives CASSFGELNSPLHF. The chain joins TRBV7-9 to TRBJ1-6, with D uncertain. The V and J ends lost 3 bases and 7 bases respectively, with 10 bases between them. Germline CDR1 SEHNR, CDR2 FQNEAQ (reference sequence). CDR3 length: 14 residues.

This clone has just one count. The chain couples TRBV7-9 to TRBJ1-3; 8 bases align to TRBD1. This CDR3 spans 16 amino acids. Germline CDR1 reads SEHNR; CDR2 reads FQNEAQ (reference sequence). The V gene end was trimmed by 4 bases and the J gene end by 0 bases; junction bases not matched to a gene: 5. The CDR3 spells CASSSTGTGSGNTIYF. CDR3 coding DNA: TGTGCCAGCAGCTCAACCGGGACAGGCTCTGGAAACACCATATATTTT.

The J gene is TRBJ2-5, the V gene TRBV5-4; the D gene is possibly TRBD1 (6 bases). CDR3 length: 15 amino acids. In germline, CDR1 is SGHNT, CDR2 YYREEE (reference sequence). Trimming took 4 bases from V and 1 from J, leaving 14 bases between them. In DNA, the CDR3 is TGTGCCAGCAGCCCCTCAGGGGACGGCCAAGAGACCCAGTACTTC. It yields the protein CASSPSGDGQETQYF.